The present entry profiles one TCR beta chain with its context. Sorting defined naive CD8 T cells as CD8+CD4-CCR7+CD45RA+. The data were obtained in a study of molecular identifiers for immune sequencing clone quantification. Previously described methods and listed TCR primers produced bulk TCR libraries. One entry per CDR3 protein, called by TCRdb with MiXCR from the PCR reads. The table lists roughly 65,000 distinct CDR3 sequences, less than 20% of them singletons, with approximately 1.4% in the top ten. The CDR3 runs 13 residues. The V segment lost 7 bases and the J segment 3 bases; nucleotides outside the gene matches: 4.

The sequence was collected from a human donor in good health. Some libraries in this study had Jurkat cell RNA spiked in. Specimen: naive CD8+ T cells from blood, with Jurkat cell RNA spiked in. Subset defined: FACS-sorted CD8+CD4-CCR7+CD45RA+ naive T cells. The rearrangement joins TRBV12-3 or TRBV12-4 to TRBJ1-1, with TRBD1 matching 8 bases. The CDR3 loop reads CASKTGGYTEAFF. For the CDR3, the DNA is TGTGCCAGCAAAACAGGGGGATACACTGAAGCTTTCTTT.